Shown below are 28 T cell receptor beta chains from a single sample sequenced in a study of T cells in localized non-small cell lung cancer. Generated by immunoSEQ multiplex PCR, the TCRdb table keeps only in-frame clones and is missing some. The repertoire includes 39,000 or so clones, roughly 80% of them detected once, and around 7.9% sits in the top ten. Source: PBMCs, taken before any cancer treatment. Receptors originate from a man between 40 and 70 years old with stage II lung adenocarcinoma.

This clone showed up just a few times. The chain joins TRBV5-5 to TRBJ2-7; the match to TRBD1 covers 7 bases. The CDR3 consists of 14 residues. V shed 2 bases, J shed 2 bases, and the junction held 4 bases outside the gene matches. Germline V gives CDR1 SGHKS, CDR2 YYEKEE (reference sequence). CDR3: CASSLTGAAYEQYF. As DNA, the CDR3 is TGTGCCAGCAGCTTAACAGGGGCTGCCTACGAGCAGTACTTC.

The rearrangement uses TRBV11-2 and TRBJ2-5, with 11 bases aligning to TRBD1. Trimming took 3 bases from V and 4 from J; bases not matched to a gene: 7. The CDR3 totals 16 residues. Germline lookup yields CDR1 SGHAT and CDR2 FQNNGV. The CDR3 loop is CASSFAQGQGGETQYF. DNA of the CDR3: TGTGCCAGCAGCTTCGCGCAGGGACAGGGGGGAGAGACCCAGTACTTC.

The CDR3 region is CASSYGTWGDEQFF. The CDR3 DNA reads TGTGCCAGCAGTTACGGGACCTGGGGCGATGAGCAGTTCTTC. The chain carries TRBV6-5 and TRBJ2-1; D could derive from TRBD1 or TRBD2 (5 bases each). Trimming cost V 2 bases and J 8 bases, with 13 bases left between them. CDR1 MNHEY and CDR2 SVGAGI come from the germline V gene. The CDR3 length is 14 residues.

This clone appeared once. This chain connects TRBV7-2 to TRBJ1-2; no firm D call. The CDR3 loop spans 12 amino acids. V was clipped by 1 base and J by 7 bases, with 7 bases between them. Germline lookup yields CDR1 SGHTA and CDR2 FQGNSA. CDR3 loop: CASSLDIVGYTF. The CDR3 DNA sequence: TGTGCCAGCAGCTTAGACATCGTTGGCTACACCTTC.

This chain uses TRBV4-2 with TRBJ2-7; TRBD1 matches at 8 bases. Looked up from germline, CDR1 is LGHNA and CDR2 is YNFKEQ. The CDR3 totals 13 residues. V lost 5 bases to trimming and J lost 0 bases; unmatched junction nucleotides: 0. CDR3 sequence: CASSGTGSYEQYF. CDR3 DNA: TGTGCCAGCAGCGGGACAGGCTCCTACGAGCAGTACTTC.

The rearrangement links TRBV10-3 to TRBJ2-5, with 8 bases fitting TRBD2. This CDR3 region has 13 residues. CDR1 and CDR2 from the germline V gene are ENHRY and SYGVKD. Losses at the gene ends were 10 bases for V and 2 bases for J; bases not matched to a gene: 6. For the CDR3, the DNA is TGTGCCACCTTTAGCGGGACACAAGAGACCCAGTACTTC. It yields the protein CATFSGTQETQYF.

The V call is TRBV10-3, the J call TRBJ1-5; D is possibly TRBD1 (5 bases). Germline CDR1 reads ENHRY; CDR2 reads SYGVKD. V shed 10 bases and J shed 6 bases, with 25 bases lying between them. The CDR3 spans 16 residues. CDR3 nucleotide sequence: TGTGCCAGCATTACCTTAGGGGACGGGGTTTTTCAGCCCCAGCATTTT. As protein: CASITLGDGVFQPQHF.

The chain has TRBV23-1 and TRBJ2-7, with 11 bases fitting TRBD1. TRBV23-1 is filed as an ORF, its function uncertain. Trimming cost V 8 bases and J 7 bases; bases outside gene matches: 13. This CDR3 is 15 amino acids long. CDR3 coding DNA: TGCGCCAGCGCTCTCCGGGACAGGGGGTATCAAGAGCAGTACTTC. It translates to CASALRDRGYQEQYF.

The gene calls are TRBV28 and TRBJ2-3; 7 bases fit TRBD1. J was trimmed by 2 bases and V by 7 bases; bases with no gene match: 12. Germline CDR1 MDHEN, CDR2 SYDVKM. There are 16 residues in the CDR3. The CDR3 loop is CASTLGRDSDTDTQYF. The CDR3 DNA is TGTGCCAGCACCTTAGGCCGGGACAGTGACACAGATACGCAGTATTTT.

The chain recombines TRBV5-4 with TRBJ1-1; 8 positions agree with TRBD1. J gave up 3 bases and V 4 bases, and 5 bases lay outside the gene matches. There are 14 residues in the CDR3. Germline V lookup: CDR1 SGHNT, CDR2 YYREEE (reference sequence). The CDR3 is CASSPGQGDTEAFF. The DNA for the CDR3 is TGTGCCAGCAGCCCTGGACAGGGAGACACTGAAGCTTTCTTT.

This clone was detected only a few times. Different DNA sequences within this sample yield the same CDR3. The chain combines TRBV30 with TRBJ1-5, with D perhaps matching TRBD1 (6 bases). CDR1 GTSNPN and CDR2 SVGIG come from the germline V gene (reference sequence). V lost 2 bases to trimming and J lost 4 bases, with 6 bases between them. The CDR3 loop spans 12 amino acids. The CDR3 loop reads CAWSTGNQPQHF. As DNA, the CDR3 is TGTGCCTGGAGTACAGGGAATCAGCCCCAGCATTTT.

The gene calls are TRBV6-6 and TRBJ1-3; 9 bases map to TRBD1. CDR1 is MNHNY and CDR2 is SVGAGI in the germline V gene (reference sequence). This CDR3 spans 15 amino acids. Trimming cost V 6 bases and J 6 bases; bases outside gene matches: 9. As DNA, the CDR3 is TGTGCCAGCAGCCCCCTGGGACAGGGAACAAACACCATATATTTT. Translated, it gives CASSPLGQGTNTIYF.

This clone was observed a single time. The chain is built from TRBV15 and TRBJ1-1; D may be TRBD1 (5 bases). Germline V lookup: CDR1 LNHNV, CDR2 YYDKDF (reference sequence). Trimming pared 1 base from V and 2 bases from J, leaving 14 bases between. The CDR3 contains 16 residues. The CDR3 spells CATSRGAGGENTEAFF. The CDR3 region has the DNA TGTGCCACCAGCAGAGGGGCCGGGGGGGAAAACACTGAAGCTTTCTTT.

About this clone: At one of its ends the junction is not consistent with the germline gene, which may arise from a read error. The chain joins TRBV7-7 to TRBJ2-1; 9 bases are shared with TRBD2. The CDR3 has 15 amino acids. In germline, CDR1 is SSHAT, CDR2 FNYEAQ (reference sequence). CDR3 sequence: CASSLGRGGGNEQFF. CDR3 in DNA: TGTGCTAGCAGCTTAGGGCGGGGGGGAGGAAATGAGCAGTTCTTC.

The J gene is TRBJ2-5, the V gene TRBV28, with TRBD1 matching over 10 bases. The CDR3 is 18 residues long. The V gene end was trimmed by 4 bases and the J gene end by 7 bases; junction bases not matched to a gene: 18. Looked up from germline, CDR1 is MDHEN and CDR2 is SYDVKM. CDR3 sequence (DNA): TGTGCCAGCAGTTCCGTACGGATCGACAGGGGGCCTTGGGGGACCCAGTACTTC. This sequence encodes CASSSVRIDRGPWGTQYF. The full variable domain, completed using reference TRBV28 and TRBJ2-5, is DVKVTQSSRYLVKRTGEKVFLECVQDMDHENMFWYRQDPGLGLRLIYFSYDVKMKEKGDIPEGYSVSREKKERFSLILESASTNQTSMYLCASSSVRIDRGPWGTQYFGPGTRLLVL.

This chain connects TRBV28 to TRBJ1-1; D is unresolved. The CDR3 is 14 residues long. Trimming took 5 bases from V and 5 from J, leaving 15 bases between them. CDR1 is MDHEN and CDR2 is SYDVKM in the germline V gene. The CDR3 coding sequence is TGTGCCAGCAGTCTCTCGTACGGGCGAACTGAAGCTTTCTTT. This sequence encodes CASSLSYGRTEAFF.

The J gene is TRBJ2-1, the V gene TRBV29-1; maybe TRBD2 (6 bases). CDR3 length equals 13 residues. The ends were cut back, 4 bases at V and 4 bases at J, with 11 bases in the middle. Germline V gene sequence: CDR1 SQVTM, CDR2 ANQGSEA. As DNA, the CDR3 is TGCAGCGTTGGGCTAGCGAGATACAATGAGCAGTTCTTC. Encoded protein: CSVGLARYNEQFF.

The rearrangement uses TRBV6-1 and TRBJ2-7; D is possibly TRBD1 (5 bases). Per the germline V gene, CDR1 is MNHNS and CDR2 is SASEGT. V lost 6 bases to trimming and J lost 8 bases, with 20 bases between them. The CDR3 runs 14 residues. The CDR3: CASSKPHNGAQQYF. CDR3 in DNA: TGTGCCAGCAGCAAACCCCATAATGGGGCACAGCAGTACTTC.

V gene TRBV19 combines with J gene TRBJ2-1; D unclear. The germline V gene has CDR1 LNHDA and CDR2 SQIVND (reference sequence). Deletions cut 3 bases from V and 6 bases from J, with 6 bases between. This CDR3 region has 12 residues. DNA for the CDR3: TGTGCCAGTAGTATTAGAGCCAATGAGCAGTTCTTC. It is translated as CASSIRANEQFF.

This clone was seen a handful of times. The chain has TRBV28 and TRBJ2-3, with D tentatively TRBD1 (8 bases). Germline CDR1 is MDHEN and CDR2 is SYDVKM. The CDR3 length is 16 residues. The V gene lost 5 bases and the J gene lost 2 bases, with 17 bases spanning the gap. CDR3 DNA sequence: TGTGCCAGCAGTGGGGGGGAGGACAGGGCCACAGATACGCAGTATTTT. Its protein product is CASSGGEDRATDTQYF.

The J gene is TRBJ2-3, the V gene TRBV5-1, with D uncertain. The V end lost 0 bases, the J end lost 2 bases, and 7 bases lay between the germline ends. The germline CDR1 and CDR2 sequences are SGHRS and YFSETQ. The CDR3 loop spans 14 amino acids. CDR3 in amino acids: CASSLVGATDTQYF. The CDR3 nucleotides read TGCGCCAGCAGCTTGGTTGGTGCCACAGATACGCAGTATTTT.

The chain joins TRBV4-1 to TRBJ2-3; the D is unclear. V lost 1 base and J 2 bases, leaving 13 bases between the germline ends. The CDR3 spans 16 residues. Germline assignment: CDR1 MGHRA and CDR2 YSYEKL. The CDR3 nucleotides are TGCGCCAGCAGCCAAGTGGATATGGGGTTCACAGATACGCAGTATTTT. Its protein product is CASSQVDMGFTDTQYF.

This rearrangement joins TRBV7-6 to TRBJ1-3, with 8 bases aligning to TRBD1. The germline gives CDR1 SGHVS, CDR2 FNYEAQ. Trimming removed 5 bases from V and 2 bases from J; junction bases left unmatched: 5. The CDR3 has 15 residues. Here the CDR3 DNA reads TGTGCCAGCAGCAAAGACAGGGGCCCTGGAAACACCATATATTTT. Translated, it gives CASSKDRGPGNTIYF. The whole variable domain, remainder taken from reference TRBV7-6 and TRBJ1-3, is GAGVSQSPRYKVTKRGQDVALRCDPISGHVSLYWYRQALGQGPEFLTYFNYEAQQDKSGLPNDRFSAERPEGSISTLTIQRTEQRDSAMYRCASSKDRGPGNTIYFGEGSWLTVV.

CDR3 sequence (DNA): TGTGCCAGTAGTATACGGGACAGGGGATCCTACGAGCAGTACTTC. Residues: CASSIRDRGSYEQYF. The V call is TRBV19, the J call TRBJ2-7, with 10 bases identical to TRBD1. The CDR3 has 15 amino acids. Germline lookup yields CDR1 LNHDA and CDR2 SQIVND (reference sequence). The V segment lost 2 bases and the J segment 1 base; nucleotides outside the gene matches: 2.

The chain joins TRBV30 to TRBJ1-6, with D possibly being TRBD1 (5 bases). This CDR3 region has 13 residues. CDR1 and CDR2 (germline): GTSNPN, SVGIG (reference sequence). Trimming took off 4 bases at V and 7 bases at J, with 11 bases between the two ends. The CDR3 DNA follows: TGTGCCTGGAACGACAGACCCAATTCACCCCTCCACTTT. Encoded protein: CAWNDRPNSPLHF. Drawing the rest from reference TRBV30 and TRBJ1-6, the complete variable domain is SQTIHQWPATLVQPVGSPLSLECTVEGTSNPNLYWYRQAAGRGLQLLFYSVGIGQISSEVPQNLSASRPQDRQFILSSKKLLLSDSGFYLCAWNDRPNSPLHFGNGTRLTVT.

The V and J genes are TRBV2 and TRBJ1-5; no reliable D call. This CDR3 region has 14 residues. Trimming left V 2 bases short and J 4 bases short, with 9 bases between. Germline assignment: CDR1 SNHLY and CDR2 FYNNEI. CDR3 in amino acids: CASSEILGNQPQHF. The CDR3 DNA reads TGTGCCAGCAGTGAAATATTGGGGAATCAGCCCCAGCATTTT.

The gene calls are TRBV6-5 and TRBJ2-2; D is ambiguous. CDR3 length: 13 amino acids. Germline lookup yields CDR1 MNHEY and CDR2 SVGAGI. Deletions cut 7 bases from V and 6 bases from J, with 12 bases between. CDR3 sequence reads: CASNTRVSGELFF. Written as DNA, the CDR3 is TGTGCCAGCAACACTCGGGTGTCCGGGGAGCTGTTTTTT.

This chain joins TRBV6-1 and TRBJ1-4; 9 positions agree with TRBD1. The germline gives CDR1 MNHNS, CDR2 SASEGT. V lost 2 bases to trimming and J lost 4 bases; unmatched junction nucleotides: 8. The CDR3 runs 17 residues. As DNA, the CDR3 is TGTGCCAGCAGTGAAACCCTGAACAGGGGGCATAATGAAAAACTGTTTTTT. Protein: CASSETLNRGHNEKLFF.